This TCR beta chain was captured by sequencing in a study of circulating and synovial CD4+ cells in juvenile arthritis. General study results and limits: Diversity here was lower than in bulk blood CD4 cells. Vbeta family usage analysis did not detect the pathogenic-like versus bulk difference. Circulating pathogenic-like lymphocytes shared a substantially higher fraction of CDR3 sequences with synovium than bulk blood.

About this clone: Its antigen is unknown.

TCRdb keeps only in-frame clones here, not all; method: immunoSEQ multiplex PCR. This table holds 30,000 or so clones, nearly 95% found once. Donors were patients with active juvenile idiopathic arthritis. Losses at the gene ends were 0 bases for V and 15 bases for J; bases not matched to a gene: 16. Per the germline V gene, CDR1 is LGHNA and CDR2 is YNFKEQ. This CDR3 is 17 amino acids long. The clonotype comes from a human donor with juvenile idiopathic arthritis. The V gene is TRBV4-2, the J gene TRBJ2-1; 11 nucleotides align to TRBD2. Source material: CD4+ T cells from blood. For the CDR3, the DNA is TGTGCCAGCAGCCAAGATCTCCGACTAGCGGGAAACCAGGACCCGTTCTTC. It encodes CASSQDLRLAGNQDPFF.